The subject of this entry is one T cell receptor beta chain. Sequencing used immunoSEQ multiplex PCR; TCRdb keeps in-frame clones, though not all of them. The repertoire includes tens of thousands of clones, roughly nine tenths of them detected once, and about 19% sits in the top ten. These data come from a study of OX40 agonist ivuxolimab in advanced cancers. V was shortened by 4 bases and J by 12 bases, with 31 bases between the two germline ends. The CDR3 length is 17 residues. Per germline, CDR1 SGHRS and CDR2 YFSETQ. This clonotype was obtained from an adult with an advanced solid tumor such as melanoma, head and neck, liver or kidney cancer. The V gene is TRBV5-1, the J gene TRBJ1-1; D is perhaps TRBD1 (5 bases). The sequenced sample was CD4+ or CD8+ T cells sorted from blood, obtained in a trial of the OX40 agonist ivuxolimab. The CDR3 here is CASSVSYTGEVDSRPFF. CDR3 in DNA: TGCGCCAGCAGCGTTTCCTACACGGGGGAGGTCGACTCAAGGCCTTTCTTT.